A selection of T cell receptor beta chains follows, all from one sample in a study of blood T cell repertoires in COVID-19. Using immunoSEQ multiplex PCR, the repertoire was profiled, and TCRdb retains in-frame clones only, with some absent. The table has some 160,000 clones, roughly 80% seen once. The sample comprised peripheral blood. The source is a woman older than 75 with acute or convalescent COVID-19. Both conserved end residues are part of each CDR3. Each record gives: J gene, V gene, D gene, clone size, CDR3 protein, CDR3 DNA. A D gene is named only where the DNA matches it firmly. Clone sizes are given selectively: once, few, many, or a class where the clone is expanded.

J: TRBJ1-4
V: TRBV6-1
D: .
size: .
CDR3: CASSDPGPNEKLFF
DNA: TGTGCCAGCAGTGATCCGGGTCCTAATGAAAAACTGTTTTTT

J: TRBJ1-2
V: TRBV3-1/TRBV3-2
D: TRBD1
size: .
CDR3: CASSQGPGTAYGYTF
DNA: TGTGCCAGCAGCCAGGGCCCCGGGACAGCCTATGGCTACACCTTC

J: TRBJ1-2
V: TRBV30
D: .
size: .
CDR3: CAWSLDRRYGYTF
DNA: TGTGCCTGGAGTCTAGACAGGAGATATGGCTACACCTTC

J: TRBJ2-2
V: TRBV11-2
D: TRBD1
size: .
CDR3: CASSLTQGATGELFF
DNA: TGTGCCAGCAGCTTGACTCAGGGGGCAACCGGGGAGCTGTTTTTT

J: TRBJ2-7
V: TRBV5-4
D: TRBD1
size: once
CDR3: CASGPFGTGISEQYF
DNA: TGTGCCAGCGGCCCTTTCGGGACAGGGATTAGCGAGCAGTACTTC

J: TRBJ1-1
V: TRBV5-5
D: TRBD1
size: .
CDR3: CASSLVTGDTEAFF
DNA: TGTGCCAGCAGCTTGGTAACAGGGGACACTGAAGCTTTCTTT

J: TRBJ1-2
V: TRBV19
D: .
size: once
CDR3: CASSKQAVYGYTF
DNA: TGTGCCAGTAGTAAACAGGCGGTCTATGGCTACACCTTC

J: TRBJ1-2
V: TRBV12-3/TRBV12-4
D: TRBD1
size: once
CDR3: CASSRQGIGYTF
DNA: TGTGCCAGCAGCAGACAGGGGATCGGCTACACCTTC

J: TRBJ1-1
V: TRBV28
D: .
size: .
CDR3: CASILHPQGNTEAFF
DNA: TGTGCCAGCATCCTCCACCCTCAGGGGAACACTGAAGCTTTCTTT

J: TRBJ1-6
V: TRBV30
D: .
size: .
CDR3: CAWSPRLFSPLHF
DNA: TGTGCCTGGAGTCCGCGCCTTTTTTCACCCCTCCACTTT

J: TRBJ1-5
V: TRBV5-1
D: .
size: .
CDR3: CASSFAGDGQPQHF
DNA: TGCGCCAGCAGCTTCGCAGGGGACGGTCAGCCCCAGCATTTT

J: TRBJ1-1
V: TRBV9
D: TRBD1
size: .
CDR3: CASSPRTGTGGNTEAFF
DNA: TGTGCCAGCAGCCCCCGGACCGGGACAGGGGGGAACACTGAAGCTTTCTTT

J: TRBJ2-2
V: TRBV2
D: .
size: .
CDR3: CASRVSTFTGELFF
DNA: TGTGCCAGCAGGGTTTCGACTTTCACCGGGGAGCTGTTTTTT

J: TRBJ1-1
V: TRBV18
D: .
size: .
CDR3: CASSPRTGENTEAFF
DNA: TGTGCCAGCTCACCACGGACGGGGGAGAACACTGAAGCTTTCTTT

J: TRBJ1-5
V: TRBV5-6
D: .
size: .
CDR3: CASSLSAGPNQPQHF
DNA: TGTGCCAGCAGCTTATCGGCAGGGCCAAATCAGCCCCAGCATTTT

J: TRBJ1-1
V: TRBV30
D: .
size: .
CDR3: CAWTVVNTEAFF
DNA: TGTGCCTGGACCGTAGTGAACACTGAAGCTTTCTTT

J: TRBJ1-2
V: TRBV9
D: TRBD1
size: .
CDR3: CASSSTRTGPASRTF
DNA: TGTGCCAGCAGCTCCACCAGGACAGGGCCGGCCTCTCGCACCTTC

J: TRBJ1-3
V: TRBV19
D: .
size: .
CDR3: CASIPGHRSGNTIYF
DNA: TGTGCCAGTATCCCCGGACATCGCTCTGGAAACACCATATATTTT

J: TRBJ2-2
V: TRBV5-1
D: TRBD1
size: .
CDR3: CASSSGTANTGELFF
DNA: TGCGCCAGCAGCTCCGGGACAGCGAACACCGGGGAGCTGTTTTTT

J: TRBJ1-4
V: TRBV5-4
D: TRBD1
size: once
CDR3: CASSLGQGQGNEKLFF
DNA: TGTGCCAGCAGCTTGGGGCAAGGACAGGGAAATGAAAAACTGTTTTTT

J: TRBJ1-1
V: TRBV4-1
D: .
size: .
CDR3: CASSQGFGNTEAFF
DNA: TGCGCCAGCAGCCAAGGTTTCGGGAACACTGAAGCTTTCTTT

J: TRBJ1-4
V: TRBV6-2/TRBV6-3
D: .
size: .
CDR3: CASSQAGGGEKLFF
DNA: TGTGCCAGCAGTCAAGCTGGGGGCGGTGAAAAACTGTTTTTT

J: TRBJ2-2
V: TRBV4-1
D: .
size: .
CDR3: CASSPRGGIVGELFF
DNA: TGCGCCAGCAGCCCCAGGGGAGGGATAGTCGGGGAGCTGTTTTTT

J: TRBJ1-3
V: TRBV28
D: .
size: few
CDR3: CASSLAPGVAGNTIYF
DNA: TGTGCCAGCAGTTTGGCCCCAGGGGTTGCTGGAAACACCATATATTTT

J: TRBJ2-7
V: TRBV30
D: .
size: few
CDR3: CASTQGSYEQYF
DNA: TGTGCCTCTACCCAGGGTTCCTACGAGCAGTACTTC

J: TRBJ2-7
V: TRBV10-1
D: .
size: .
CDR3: CASSPGYEQYF
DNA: TGCGCCAGCAGTCCGGGGTACGAGCAGTACTTC

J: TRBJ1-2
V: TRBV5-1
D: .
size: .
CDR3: CASSSQGVGYTF
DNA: TGCGCCAGCAGCTCACAGGGTGTAGGCTACACCTTC

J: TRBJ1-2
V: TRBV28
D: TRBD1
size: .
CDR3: CASSLLTGDLGYTF
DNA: TGTGCCAGCAGTTTATTGACAGGGGATCTTGGCTACACCTTC